These 10 T cell receptor beta chains share one sample of origin, sequenced in a study of T cell responses to AZD1222 COVID-19 vaccine. Produced via immunoSEQ multiplex PCR; TCRdb's table is partial and in-frame only. The data contain approximately 140,000 clones, 90% of them seen just once; the ten biggest clones take up under 4%. The sample consisted of peripheral blood, taken 28 days after the second AZD1222 dose. Source of these receptors: an adult who received the AZD1222 COVID-19 vaccine.

The chain is built from TRBV12-3 or TRBV12-4 and TRBJ2-1; no reliable D call. V was pared by 3 bases and J by 5 bases, with 2 bases between. CDR3 size: 11 residues. The CDR3, as DNA: TGTGCCAGCAGTTTGGACAATGAGCAGTTCTTC. Protein: CASSLDNEQFF.

This clone was picked up a small number of times. The chain uses TRBV25-1 and TRBJ1-1, with D unresolved. The germline V gene has CDR1 MGHDK and CDR2 SYGVNS. The ends were cut back, 8 bases at V and 10 bases at J, with 17 bases in the middle. The CDR3 loop spans 12 amino acids. CDR3 in amino acids: CASSRLGEVAFF. The CDR3 bases are TGTGCCAGCTCTAGACTCGGCGAGGTAGCTTTCTTT.

This sequence joins TRBV10-3 and TRBJ1-3, with D perhaps matching TRBD1 (6 bases). Germline V lookup: CDR1 ENHRY, CDR2 SYGVKD. Trimming stripped 11 bases from V and 2 bases from J, with 22 bases between. The CDR3 spans 16 residues. In DNA form, the CDR3 reads TGTGCCTCTAATTCCGCAGGGGCTCCCCCTGGAAACACCATATATTTT. Translated: CASNSAGAPPGNTIYF.

The V and J genes are TRBV7-6 and TRBJ2-7, with a tentative D call TRBD2 (5 bases). The V gene lost 1 base and the J gene lost 3 bases, with 16 bases spanning the gap. This CDR3 is built from 16 residues. Germline CDR1 SGHVS, CDR2 FNYEAQ. CDR3 sequence reads: CASSLDPPSGSYEQYF. Here the CDR3 DNA reads TGTGCCAGCAGCTTAGACCCCCCTAGTGGGAGCTACGAGCAGTACTTC.

The chain recombines TRBV6-6 with TRBJ2-5; D is tentatively TRBD1 or TRBD2 (5 bases each). Trimming took 0 bases from V and 1 from J, leaving 9 bases between them. The CDR3 covers 15 residues. Germline V lookup: CDR1 MNHNY, CDR2 SVGAGI (reference sequence). CDR3 region: CASSYSFGAQETQYF. The CDR3 nucleotides read TGTGCCAGCAGTTACTCGTTCGGGGCCCAAGAGACCCAGTACTTC.

The chain has TRBV5-1 and TRBJ2-7; tentatively, D is TRBD1 (5 bases). The V and J ends lost 4 bases and 3 bases respectively, with 11 bases between them. Per germline, CDR1 SGHRS and CDR2 YFSETQ. This CDR3 region has 13 residues. The CDR3 reads CASSPDSNYEQYF. As DNA, the CDR3 is TGCGCCAGCAGCCCCGACAGTAACTACGAGCAGTACTTC.

This clone was detected many times. The V gene is TRBV7-6, the J gene TRBJ1-1; TRBD1 is a possible D gene (6 bases). V was shortened by 5 bases and J by 0 bases, with 16 bases between the two germline ends. CDR3 length: 16 residues. Germline-derived CDR1 and CDR2 are SGHVS and FNYEAQ. In DNA form, the CDR3 reads TGTGCCAGCAGCCCCCAGGGGCTTGGGATGAACACTGAAGCTTTCTTT. Its protein is CASSPQGLGMNTEAFF.

The CDR3 nucleotides are TGTGCCAGCACTATCCGGGACTCTGGAAACACCATATATTTT. Translated: CASTIRDSGNTIYF. This chain joins TRBV2 and TRBJ1-3; no clear D gene. V lost 7 bases to trimming and J lost 0 bases, with 10 bases between them. This CDR3 is 14 amino acids long. The V gene's germline CDR1 is SNHLY and CDR2 FYNNEI.

The chain uses TRBV4-2 and TRBJ2-3, with 9 bases matching TRBD2. The CDR3 extends over 16 amino acids. Germline V gene data show CDR1 as LGHNA and CDR2 as YNFKEQ. Trimming cost V 0 bases and J 4 bases; bases outside gene matches: 5. CDR3 bases: TGTGCCAGCAGCCAAGAGGCGGGAGGGTCCCCAGATACGCAGTATTTT. Its translation: CASSQEAGGSPDTQYF.

The DNA for the CDR3 is TGTGCCACCAGTATATCGGGCCAGGAAAATGAGCAGTTCTTC. Protein: CATSISGQENEQFF. The chain employs TRBV24-1 and TRBJ2-1, with no clear D. CDR3 length: 14 amino acids. CDR1 and CDR2 from the germline V gene are KGHDR and SFDVKD. V shed 6 bases and J shed 7 bases, with 15 bases lying between them.